Here is one TCR beta chain with its context. The CDR3 has 16 residues. After removal of 1 base from V and 3 bases from J, the junction contained 9 bases not matched to a gene. Germline loops: CDR1 SGHKS, CDR2 YYEKEE (reference sequence). Clones were sequenced by immunoSEQ multiplex PCR, and TCRdb holds only the in-frame ones, with some missing. The data show 37,000 or so clones, roughly 87% seen once. This sample stems from a study of OX40 agonist ivuxolimab in advanced cancers. The material sequenced was CD4+ or CD8+ T cells sorted from blood, taken in a trial of the OX40 agonist ivuxolimab. The sequence derives from an adult with an advanced solid tumor such as melanoma, head and neck, liver or kidney cancer. The V and J genes are TRBV5-5 and TRBJ2-7, with 8 nucleotides matching TRBD1. CDR3 amino acids: CASSLSLGQAFYEQYF. The CDR3 DNA sequence: TGTGCCAGCAGCTTGTCGTTGGGACAGGCGTTCTACGAGCAGTACTTC.